These T cell receptor beta chains were read from a single sample in a study of cytomegalovirus exposure and HLA in healthy donors. The data were produced by immunoSEQ multiplex PCR, yet TCRdb's version contains in-frame clones alone and is incomplete. The sample includes about 190,000 clones, around 84% seen only once; the top ten take 1.5% to 2%. Sequencing was performed on PBMCs. These TCRs come from a woman aged 18-29 years in good health and CMV-seronegative. CDR3s include the opening cysteine and the closing phenylalanine or tryptophan. A D gene is named only where the DNA matches it firmly. Size is omitted from some rows. Given values are once, few, many or a class for expanded clones.

13 TRBJ2-7 TRBD1 TRBV19 once CASSFRGGDEQYF TGTGCCAGTAGTTTCCGAGGGGGCGACGAGCAGTACTTC
15 TRBJ2-1 TRBD2 TRBV5-4 NA CASSITGLAGYEQFF TGTGCCAGCAGCATCACGGGACTAGCGGGATATGAGCAGTTCTTC
17 TRBJ1-3 TRBD1 TRBV19 NA CASNRQGAPSSGNTIYF TGTGCCAGTAATCGACAGGGGGCTCCTAGCTCTGGAAACACCATATATTTT
14 TRBJ1-1 NA TRBV28 NA CASRHTGSVTEAFF TGTGCCAGCAGGCACACAGGGTCGGTCACTGAAGCTTTCTTT
15 TRBJ1-5 NA TRBV7-8 NA CASSSTQGTNQPQHF TGTGCCAGCAGCTCCACGCAGGGGACGAATCAGCCCCAGCATTTT
18 TRBJ2-7 NA TRBV7-8 NA CASSFWTWGDSGRYEQYF TGTGCCAGCAGCTTCTGGACGTGGGGGGACAGCGGGCGCTACGAGCAGTACTTC
16 TRBJ2-7 TRBD2 TRBV28 NA CASSFIAPSGRGEQYF TGTGCCAGCAGTTTTATCGCGCCTAGCGGGAGAGGCGAGCAGTACTTC
14 TRBJ2-3 NA TRBV6-5 NA CASSYDSRGAAQYF TGTGCCAGCAGTTATGATTCCAGGGGAGCGGCGCAGTATTTT
13 TRBJ1-1 TRBD1 TRBV28 NA CASSPDRVTEAFF TGTGCCAGCAGTCCGGACAGGGTAACTGAAGCTTTCTTT
12 TRBJ2-1 NA TRBV28 NA CASSLLGREQFF TGTGCCAGCAGTTTACTGGGGAGGGAGCAGTTCTTC
19 TRBJ2-1 TRBD2 TRBV4-3 NA CASSQETQGLAGFNNEQFF TGCGCCAGCAGCCAAGAAACCCAGGGGCTAGCGGGCTTTAACAATGAGCAGTTCTTC
18 TRBJ2-1 TRBD2 TRBV7-2 NA CASTTLAGGHYGSNEQFF TGTGCCAGCACCACTCTAGCGGGAGGCCATTACGGAAGTAATGAGCAGTTCTTC
14 TRBJ1-5 NA TRBV11-2 NA CASSLGQAGQPQHF TGTGCCAGCAGCTTAGGGCAGGCGGGTCAGCCCCAGCATTTT
14 TRBJ1-1 NA TRBV6-5 few CASIQGLLNTEAFF TGTGCCAGCATCCAGGGGTTACTTAACACTGAAGCTTTCTTT
15 TRBJ1-2 NA TRBV7-9 NA CSSSYQTVANYGYTF TGTTCCAGCAGCTACCAGACAGTTGCTAACTATGGCTACACCTTC
15 TRBJ2-1 TRBD1 TRBV27 NA CASSLWQGAYNEQFF TGTGCCAGCAGTTTATGGCAGGGGGCTTACAATGAGCAGTTCTTC
17 TRBJ2-2 NA TRBV10-2 NA CASSPDTLDPNTGELFF TGCGCCAGCAGTCCAGACACGCTCGACCCAAACACCGGGGAGCTGTTTTTT
13 TRBJ1-6 NA TRBV30 NA CAWSVQVNSPLHF TGTGCCTGGAGTGTACAAGTGAATTCACCCCTCCACTTT
16 TRBJ2-2 NA TRBV7-9 NA CSSEDSTEINTGELFF TGTTCCAGCGAGGACTCAACCGAGATAAACACCGGGGAGCTGTTTTTT
15 TRBJ1-5 NA TRBV6-6 NA CASSSLTGLNQPQHF TGTGCCAGCAGTTCCCTCACAGGGTTAAATCAGCCCCAGCATTTT
20 TRBJ2-2 TRBD2 TRBV18 few CASSRILGLAGGQNTGELFF TGTGCCAGCTCACGGATACTTGGACTAGCGGGAGGTCAGAACACCGGGGAGCTGTTTTTT
14 TRBJ1-1 TRBD1 TRBV7-2 NA CASSAGQGRTEAFF TGTGCCAGCAGCGCCGGACAGGGGAGGACTGAAGCTTTCTTT
13 TRBJ1-2 TRBD1 TRBV10-3 NA CAINGQGADGYTF TGTGCCATCAACGGACAGGGGGCAGATGGCTACACCTTC
16 TRBJ2-2 NA TRBV23-1 NA CASRLVRVFRSGELFF TGCGCCAGCAGGTTGGTCAGGGTTTTTCGGTCCGGGGAGCTGTTTTTT
14 TRBJ1-4 TRBD1 TRBV28 NA CASSPGQVGEKLFF TGTGCCAGCAGCCCGGGACAGGTTGGTGAAAAACTGTTTTTT
19 TRBJ2-3 TRBD2 TRBV7-9 NA CASSPLLTSGSLVTDTQYF TGTGCCAGCAGCCCGCTGCTCACTAGCGGGAGTTTGGTCACAGATACGCAGTATTTT
15 TRBJ2-7 TRBD2 TRBV9 NA CASSAWTSGAYEQYF TGTGCCAGCAGCGCCTGGACTAGCGGAGCCTACGAGCAGTACTTC
10 TRBJ2-7 NA TRBV2 once CASAGAGQYF TGTGCCAGTGCAGGGGCAGGGCAGTACTTC
12 TRBJ2-1 NA TRBV28 once CATTTAAIGRFF TGTGCCACAACAACAGCGGCCATTGGGAGGTTCTTC
20 TRBJ2-7 NA TRBV4-3 NA CASSQDHLPLPRGPTYEQHF TGCGCCAGCAGCCAAGATCACTTACCCTTACCCAGGGGTCCCACCTACGAGCAGCACTTC
15 TRBJ1-5 TRBD1 TRBV4-1 NA CASSQVTGGNQPQHF TGCGCCAGCAGCCAAGTTACAGGGGGCAATCAGCCCCAGCATTTT
17 TRBJ1-2 NA TRBV19 NA CASSRMGDIGFNYGYTF TGTGCCAGTAGCAGGATGGGGGACATAGGATTTAACTATGGCTACACCTTC
16 TRBJ2-7 TRBD2 TRBV6-5 NA CASSYTTSGIAYEQYF TGTGCCAGCAGTTACACGACTAGCGGGATAGCCTACGAGCAGTACTTC
11 TRBJ2-7 NA TRBV2 few CASSEVQKSQF TGTGCCAGCAGTGAGGTCCAGAAATCCCAATTC
15 TRBJ1-2 NA TRBV27 NA CASSSRTVPLYGYTF TGTGCCAGCAGTTCAAGGACAGTACCCCTCTATGGCTACACCTTC
16 TRBJ2-1 NA TRBV21-1 NA CASGIRSGRAHNEQFF TGTGCCAGCGGGATCCGGAGCGGGAGGGCCCACAATGAGCAGTTCTTC
17 TRBJ1-4 NA TRBV9 once CASSVAADSHREEKLFF TGTGCCAGCAGCGTAGCCGCGGATTCCCACAGGGAAGAAAAACTGTTTTTT
13 TRBJ1-2 NA TRBV6-5 NA CASSYGPNYGYTF TGTGCCAGCAGTTATGGCCCGAACTATGGCTACACCTTC
15 TRBJ2-5 TRBD2 TRBV7-8 NA CASSDRASGEETQYF TGTGCCAGCAGCGACCGAGCTAGCGGAGAAGAGACCCAGTACTTC
16 TRBJ1-1 NA TRBV27 NA CASSPISPTRYTEAFF TGTGCCAGCAGTCCCATCAGCCCCACTAGGTACACTGAAGCTTTCTTT
14 TRBJ1-1 TRBD1 TRBV19 NA CATASDRALLEAFF TGTGCCACCGCATCGGACAGGGCCCTTTTGGAAGCTTTCTTT
17 TRBJ2-5 NA TRBV4-2 NA CASSQFGATGFQETQYF TGTGCCAGCAGCCAATTCGGGGCAACAGGGTTTCAAGAGACCCAGTACTTC
16 TRBJ2-3 NA TRBV5-1 once CASSLSAGPSTDTQYF TGCGCCAGCAGCTTGTCGGCTGGGCCCAGCACAGATACGCAGTATTTT